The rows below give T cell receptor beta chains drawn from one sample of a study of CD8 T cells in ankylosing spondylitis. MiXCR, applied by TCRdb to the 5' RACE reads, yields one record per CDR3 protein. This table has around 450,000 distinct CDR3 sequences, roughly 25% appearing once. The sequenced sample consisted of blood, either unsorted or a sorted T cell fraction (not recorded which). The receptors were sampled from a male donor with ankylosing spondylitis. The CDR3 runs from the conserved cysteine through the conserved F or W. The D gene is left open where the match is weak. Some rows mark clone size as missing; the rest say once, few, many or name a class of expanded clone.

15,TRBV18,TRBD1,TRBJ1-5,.,CASSPNRGIEQPQHF,TGTGCCAGCTCACCAAACAGGGGAATAGAACAGCCCCAGCATTTT
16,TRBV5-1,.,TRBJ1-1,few,CASSTDGLFMNTEAFF,TGCGCCAGCAGCACCGACGGATTATTCATGAACACTGAAGCTTTCTTT
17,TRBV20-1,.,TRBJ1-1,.,CSTMSLSGVVENTEAFF,TGCAGTACTATGTCTTTGTCAGGGGTAGTGGAGAACACTGAAGCTTTCTTT
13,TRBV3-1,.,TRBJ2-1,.,CASSQGDAPGQFF,TGTGCCAGCAGCCAAGGGGACGCCCCCGGGCAGTTCTTC
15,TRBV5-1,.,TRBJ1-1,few,CASSSGQLGSTEAFF,TGCGCCAGCAGCTCTGGACAGTTGGGAAGCACTGAAGCTTTCTTT
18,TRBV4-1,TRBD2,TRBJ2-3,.,CASSQEYLAGDPTDTQYF,TGCGCCAGCAGCCAAGAGTATCTAGCGGGGGATCCCACAGATACGCAGTATTTT
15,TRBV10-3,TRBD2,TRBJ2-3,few,CATSLMAGDTDTQYF,TGTGCCACCTCCCTGATGGCGGGGGACACAGATACGCAGTATTTT
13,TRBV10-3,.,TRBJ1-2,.,CAISGTEQYAETF,TGTGCCATCAGTGGTACTGAACAGTATGCTGAAACCTTC
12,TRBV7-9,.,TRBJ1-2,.,CASSHQSYGYTF,TGTGCCAGCAGCCACCAGAGCTATGGCTACACCTTC
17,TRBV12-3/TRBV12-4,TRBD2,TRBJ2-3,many,CASSSTGTSGTTDTQYF,TGTGCCAGCAGTTCGACCGGGACTAGCGGGACCACAGATACGCAGTATTTT
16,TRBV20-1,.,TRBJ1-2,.,CSARPMTGQGNYGYTF,TGCAGTGCTAGACCCATGACAGGCCAGGGGAACTATGGCTACACCTTC
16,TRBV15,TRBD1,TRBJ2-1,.,CATSSGGTGYYNEQFF,TGTGCCACCAGCAGTGGAGGGACAGGGTACTACAATGAGCAGTTCTTC
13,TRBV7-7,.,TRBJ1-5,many,CASSLGPGQPQHF,TGTGCCAGCAGCTTAGGCCCTGGGCAGCCCCAGCATTTT
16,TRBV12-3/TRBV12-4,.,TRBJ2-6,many,CASSLQRHSGANVLTF,TGTGCCAGCAGTTTACAGAGGCACTCTGGGGCCAACGTCCTGACTTTC
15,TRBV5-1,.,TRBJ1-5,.,CASSLSGTGNQPQHF,TGCGCCAGCAGCTTATCCGGGACGGGCAATCAGCCCCAGCATTTT
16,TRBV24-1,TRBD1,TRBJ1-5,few,CATSDPRQGASQPQHF,TGTGCCACCAGTGATCCGAGACAGGGGGCGAGTCAGCCCCAGCATTTT
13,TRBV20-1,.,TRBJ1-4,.,CSARADGNEKLFF,TGCAGTGCTAGGGCGGACGGAAATGAAAAACTGTTTTTT
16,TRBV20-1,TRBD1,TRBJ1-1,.,CSAFGTGGFSGTEAFF,TGCAGTGCTTTCGGGACAGGGGGTTTTAGCGGTACTGAAGCTTTCTTT
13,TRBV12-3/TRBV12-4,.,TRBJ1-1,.,CASSLSEITEAFF,TGTGCCAGCAGTTTATCAGAGATCACTGAAGCTTTCTTT
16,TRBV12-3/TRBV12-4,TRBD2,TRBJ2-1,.,CASSLGSGRRYNEQFF,TGTGCCAGCAGTTTGGGTAGCGGGAGGCGGTACAATGAGCAGTTCTTC
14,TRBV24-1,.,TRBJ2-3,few,CATSDPRETDTQYF,TGTGCCACCAGTGATCCTCGCGAGACAGATACGCAGTATTTT
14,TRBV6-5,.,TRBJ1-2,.,CASSSATGIYGYTF,TGTGCCAGCAGTTCCGCGACAGGAATCTATGGCTACACCTTC
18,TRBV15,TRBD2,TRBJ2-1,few,CATSRDLAGVGVGHEQFF,TGTGCCACCAGCAGAGATCTAGCGGGAGTTGGGGTGGGTCATGAGCAGTTCTTC
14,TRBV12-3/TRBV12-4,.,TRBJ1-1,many,CASKLGPVGTEAFF,TGTGCCAGCAAGTTGGGGCCGGTGGGCACTGAAGCTTTCTTT
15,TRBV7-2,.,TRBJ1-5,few,CASSLALGLDQPQHF,TGTGCCAGCAGCTTAGCCCTGGGACTCGATCAGCCCCAGCATTTT
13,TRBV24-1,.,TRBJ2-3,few,CATRGRFTDTQYF,TGTGCCACCAGGGGACGTTTCACAGATACGCAGTATTTT
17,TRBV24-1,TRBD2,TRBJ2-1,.,CATSDAILAGEGNEQFF,TGTGCCACCAGTGACGCCATACTAGCGGGAGAGGGGAATGAGCAGTTCTTC
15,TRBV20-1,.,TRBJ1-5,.,CSARASGHPGQPQHF,TGCAGTGCTAGAGCCTCAGGCCATCCGGGGCAGCCCCAGCATTTT
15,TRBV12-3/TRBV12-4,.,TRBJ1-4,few,CASSPEGASNEKLFF,TGTGCCAGCAGCCCTGAAGGAGCTTCTAATGAAAAACTGTTTTTT
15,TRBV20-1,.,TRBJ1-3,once,CSAARQTTAGNTIYF,TGCAGTGCTGCCCGTCAGACGACTGCTGGAAACACCATATATTTT
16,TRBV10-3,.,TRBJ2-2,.,CAISATWGENSGELFF,TGTGCCATCAGCGCAACGTGGGGTGAGAATTCCGGGGAGCTGTTTTTT
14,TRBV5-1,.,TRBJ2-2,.,CASSFTGRTGELFF,TGCGCCAGCAGCTTCACAGGGCGCACCGGGGAGCTGTTTTTT
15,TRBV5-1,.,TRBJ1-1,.,CASSLEKTGMTEAFF,TGCGCCAGCAGCTTGGAGAAGACAGGTATGACTGAAGCTTTCTTT
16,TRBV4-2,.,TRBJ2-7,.,CASSQRGALLTHEQYF,TGTGCCAGCAGCCAACGCGGGGCCCTACTCACCCACGAGCAGTACTTC
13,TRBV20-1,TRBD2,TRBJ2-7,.,CSARGLEQNEQYF,TGCAGTGCTAGGGGACTAGAACAGAACGAGCAGTACTTC
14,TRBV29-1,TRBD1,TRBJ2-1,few,CSVVGQNTYNEQFF,TGCAGCGTTGTGGGACAGAACACCTACAATGAGCAGTTCTTC
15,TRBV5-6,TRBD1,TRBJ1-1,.,CASSLVQGLNTEAFF,TGTGCCAGCAGCTTGGTACAGGGGTTGAACACTGAAGCTTTCTTT
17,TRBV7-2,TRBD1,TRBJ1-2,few,CASSLSSRDRANYGYTF,TGTGCCAGCAGCTTATCCAGTCGGGACAGGGCCAACTATGGCTACACCTTC
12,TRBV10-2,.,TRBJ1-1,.,CASSLYRSGAFF,TGCGCCAGCAGCCTATATAGGTCGGGAGCTTTCTTT
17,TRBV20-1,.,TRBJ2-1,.,CSARGPGSALGIDEQFF,TGCAGTGCTAGAGGCCCGGGTTCCGCATTAGGCATCGATGAGCAGTTCTTC
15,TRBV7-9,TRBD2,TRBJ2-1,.,CASSFSAGGPAEQFF,TGTGCCAGCAGCTTCTCAGCGGGAGGGCCGGCCGAGCAGTTCTTC
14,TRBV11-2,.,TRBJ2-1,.,CASSLDRRAGEQFF,TGTGCCAGCAGCTTAGATAGGAGGGCGGGAGAGCAGTTCTTC
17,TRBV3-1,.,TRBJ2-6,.,CASSQGFRGTGANVLTF,TGTGCCAGCAGCCAAGGGTTCAGGGGCACTGGGGCCAACGTCCTGACTTTC
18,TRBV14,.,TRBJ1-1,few,CASSQEKGGGRMNTEAFF,TGTGCCAGCAGCCAAGAAAAGGGAGGGGGAAGGATGAACACTGAAGCTTTCTTT
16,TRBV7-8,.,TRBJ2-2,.,CASSVLGASSTGELFF,TGTGCCAGCAGCGTCCTGGGGGCTTCGAGCACCGGGGAGCTGTTTTTT
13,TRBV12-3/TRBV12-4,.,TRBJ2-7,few,CASKGWDSYEQYF,TGTGCCAGCAAGGGGTGGGATTCCTACGAGCAGTACTTC
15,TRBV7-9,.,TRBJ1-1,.,CASSSTVGMNTEAFF,TGTGCCAGCAGCTCGACAGTGGGCATGAACACTGAAGCTTTCTTT
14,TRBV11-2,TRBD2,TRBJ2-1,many,CASSFRGRDNEQFF,TGTGCCAGCAGCTTCCGAGGGAGGGACAATGAGCAGTTCTTC
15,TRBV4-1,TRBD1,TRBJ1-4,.,CASSQGQGAGEKLFF,TGCGCCAGCAGCCAAGGACAGGGGGCAGGTGAAAAACTGTTTTTT
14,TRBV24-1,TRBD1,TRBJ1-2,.,CATSDDRVLSGYTF,TGTGCCACCAGTGATGACAGGGTCTTAAGTGGCTACACCTTC
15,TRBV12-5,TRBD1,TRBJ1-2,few,CASGFRDRVYYGYTF,TGTGCTAGTGGTTTCCGGGACAGGGTCTATTATGGCTACACCTTC
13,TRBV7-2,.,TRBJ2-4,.,CASSPPGRDIQYF,TGTGCCAGCAGCCCTCCCGGGCGGGACATTCAGTACTTC
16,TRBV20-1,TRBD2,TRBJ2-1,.,CSARRLAGDLYNEQFF,TGCAGTGCTAGGCGACTAGCGGGAGACCTCTACAATGAGCAGTTCTTC
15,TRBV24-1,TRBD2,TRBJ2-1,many,CATSETGLAANEQFF,TGTGCCACCAGTGAGACGGGACTAGCGGCGAATGAGCAGTTCTTC